This TCR beta chain appears in the sequencing data of a study of blood T cells in healthy people across ages. Germline V CDR1 and CDR2: SGHTA, FQGNSA. Trimming cost V 1 base and J 7 bases; bases outside gene matches: 6. This CDR3 region has 15 residues. General study findings and limits: Diversity estimates from one million T cells were considered underestimates. The CMV status of each donor remained undetermined, and this could have confounded shifts in expanded clonotypes.

Sample-barcoded 5' priming and a J-beta primer mix drove a second PCR of roughly 6 to 12 cycles. TCRdb analysed the 5' RACE reads with MiXCR anew, one entry per CDR3 protein. This repertoire shows about 810,000 distinct CDR3 sequences, roughly 34% found once; its top ten account for 10% to 15%. A note on this clonotype: Its antigen is undetermined.

V gene TRBV7-2 combines with J gene TRBJ1-4, with 7 nucleotides matching TRBD1. The sequenced material came from blood. This clonotype was sampled from a man aged 18 to 29 in good health. CDR3 in DNA: TGTGCCAGCAGCTTAGGACAGGGCGGGGGTGAAAAACTGTTTTTT. It translates to CASSLGQGGGEKLFF.